This T cell receptor (beta chain) appears in the sequencing data of a study of blood T cells in healthy people across ages (dated by TCRdb to between 2015 and 2017). Concerning the study at large: In model experiments, roughly one uniquely barcoded TCR beta cDNA molecule per two T cells was captured by template switching. Age-related changes in TCR beta repertoire diversity were measured in the study by deep sequencing normalized with unique cDNA molecular identifiers. The donors were split into four age groups: young (average about 15 years), middle-aged (about 40), aged (approximately 60) and long-lived (about 74). To avoid experimental bias, donors of different ages were distributed randomly across sequencing lanes. Using the same blood draw, the study looked at two additional independent replicas of 1 million unique cDNA reads for two donors, one aged 18 to 29 and the other aged 80 or older. Overall study outcomes, separate from this receptor: Compared with the aged group, the long-lived group had more naive CD4+ T cells, fewer expanded clones and increased TCR diversity, a pattern suggesting age selection. Since profiling was done on bulk unsorted PBMCs, naive and antigen-experienced compartments could not be conclusively compared. The CMV infection status of donors was not known, potentially confounding age-related changes in expanded clonotypes. Observed TCR beta diversity correlated strongly with the percentage of naive T cells measured by flow cytometry. Estimates of total diversity based on one million sequenced T cells were regarded as lower bounds and as underestimates. Observed TCR beta diversity per million T cells fell roughly linearly with age, and a significant reduction was already apparent by age around 40.

Donors were approximately 42 systemically healthy Caucasian individuals from Russia aged roughly 6 to 90 years. Ten milliliters of peripheral blood were drawn from each donor into EDTA-treated Vacutainer tubes. Ficoll-Paque density-gradient centrifugation was used to isolate PBMCs, with at least 6.5 million per sample. Total RNA was extracted from PBMCs with Trizol reagent, with at least 6 micrograms obtained per sample. Naive CD45RAhigh/CD27high T cell percentages were measured by flow cytometry on a PBMC aliquot from every donor. Of note for this clonotype: Its antigen remains unidentified. No base qualities exist here, and no much larger clone lies one base off it.

Reading from cysteine to phenylalanine, the CDR3 counts 13 amino acids. CDR3 DNA only is kept here, 39 bases in frame from base 1. The germline V gene yields SGHTA for CDR1 and FQGNSA for CDR2. V is clipped by 5 bases and J by 7 bases, and the sequence between their germline boundaries is 12 bases long. To prepare the library, 5' RACE was applied. These reads were obtained on an Illumina HiSeq 2500. A second about 7 to 12 cycle PCR used a sample-barcoded 5' primer and a J-beta primer mix. A template-switch 5' adaptor carrying 12 random nucleotides introduced a unique molecular identifier onto each TCR beta cDNA molecule. Each sample yielded at least 3 million CDR3-containing paired-end reads. All of the RNA was converted into first-strand cDNA using the Mint cDNA synthesis kit, with a TRBC-specific oligonucleotide serving as the primer. Following uracil-DNA glycosylase treatment, a first 18-cycle PCR with universal primers M1SS and BC2_uni_R was performed on all cDNA. The source study handled its data this way. For normalization, 1 million high-quality reads, each with a distinct molecular identifier, were randomly selected from each sample. Instead of being binned into consensus sequences, reads that shared molecular identifiers were thrown out. MiTCR, run with a Q25 quality threshold and the strictest error-elimination algorithm, handled CDR3 identification, clonotype clustering and error correction. A nonparametric unseen species model with Euler transformation was used to estimate lower-bound total TCR beta diversity. Starting from the raw public reads, TCRdb applied fastp trimming at Q25, assembled clones with MiXCR and retained in-frame beta chains. One record per CDR3 amino acid sequence lists the most common genes and DNA. TCRdb, rather than the study authors, made the V and J calls. Across this sample there are some 900,000 distinct CDR3 sequences, with under 50% seen only once. The ten most abundant clones make up around an eighth of the sample.

The sequence joins TRBV7-2 to TRBJ1-5; D gene: possibly TRBD1, on 6 matching bases. The TCR comes from a man aged 30 to 39 in good health. Sequences were obtained from blood. The DNA sequence reads TGTGCCAGCAGCCGACAGGCCGGGCAGCCCCAGCATTTT. Its protein reads: CASSRQAGQPQHF. This CDR3, with the reference TRBV7-2 and TRBJ1-5 proteins standing in past its ends, gives the full variable domain GAGVSQSPSNKVTEKGKDVELRCDPISGHTALYWYRQSLGQGLEFLIYFQGNSAPDKSGLPSDRFSAERTGGSVSTLTIQRTQQEDSAVYLCASSRQAGQPQHFGDGTRLSIL.